These 21 T cell receptor beta chains were all obtained from the same sample, sequenced in a study of T cell repertoires in cytomegalovirus infection. TCRdb analysed the reads with MiXCR anew, one entry per CDR3 protein. The table has 310,000 or so distinct CDR3 sequences, approximately 25% seen once. No antigen is known for these receptors. Here the sequenced sample was cultured PBMCs, taken from culture after CMV antigen stimulation. The receptors stem from a human donor in good health (CMV status not recorded). Some clones in this sample may be carry-over from other donors' samples.

This clonotype was counted between two and nine times. The J gene is TRBJ2-1, the V gene TRBV4-3; unclear D gene. Germline V gene sequence: CDR1 LGHNA, CDR2 YSLEER. The CDR3 spans 17 residues. The V and J ends lost 1 base and 6 bases respectively, with 19 bases between them. The CDR3 reads CASSQALLGKSGNEQFF. CDR3 DNA: TGCGCCAGCAGCCAAGCCTTACTGGGAAAATCGGGCAATGAGCAGTTCTTC.

V and J are TRBV15 and TRBJ2-1, with 12 bases fitting TRBD2. With 7 bases clipped from V and 12 bases from J, the junction kept 10 bases outside the gene matches. The germline CDR1 and CDR2 sequences are LNHNV and YYDKDF (reference sequence). The CDR3 covers 14 residues. Here the CDR3 DNA reads TGTGCCACCACCGGACTAGCGGGAACCCAGGGGCAGTTCTTC. This gives the protein CATTGLAGTQGQFF.

This clonotype was seen a handful of times. CDR3 nucleotides: TGCAGTGCTAGACCCGTGCTAGCGGGAGGCTTCACCGGGGAGCTGTTTTTT. It specifies CSARPVLAGGFTGELFF. The rearrangement joins TRBV20-1 to TRBJ2-2; 11 positions agree with TRBD2. Trimming removed 2 bases from V and 4 bases from J; junction bases left unmatched: 9. CDR1 and CDR2 from the germline V gene are DFQATT and SNEGSKA (reference sequence). The CDR3 covers 17 residues.

The V call is TRBV6-6, the J call TRBJ2-2; the match to TRBD2 covers 8 bases. This CDR3 comprises 14 residues. V lost 6 bases, J lost 7 bases, and 7 bases stayed unmatched. Germline V CDR1 and CDR2: MNHNY, SVGAGI (reference sequence). The CDR3 protein is CASRAGASGGELFF. The CDR3 nucleotides are TGTGCCAGCAGAGCGGGAGCTTCGGGCGGGGAGCTGTTTTTT.

The chain joins TRBV19 to TRBJ2-1; weak D call: TRBD2 (5 bases). Trimming removed 4 bases from V and 2 bases from J, with 24 bases in between. The germline gives CDR1 LNHDA, CDR2 SQIVND (reference sequence). The CDR3 runs 19 residues. This chain's CDR3 is CASSTIRAGFIPTYNEQFF. The CDR3 nucleotides are TGTGCCAGTAGTACTATACGTGCGGGTTTCATACCGACCTACAATGAGCAGTTCTTC.

This clonotype appeared a few times. The chain combines TRBV4-3 with TRBJ1-2, with D uncertain. V shed 4 bases and J shed 4 bases, with 13 bases lying between them. Germline V gene sequence: CDR1 LGHNA, CDR2 YSLEER. The CDR3 runs 14 residues. CDR3: CASSPDLLSYGYTF. As DNA, the CDR3 is TGCGCCAGCAGCCCAGATCTATTGAGCTATGGCTACACCTTC.

This clonotype was seen many times. V and J are TRBV11-3 and TRBJ2-1; 8 bases are shared with TRBD2. Germline V gene lookup returns CDR1 SGHNT and CDR2 YENEEA. The CDR3 runs 13 residues. Trimming cost V 4 bases and J 9 bases; bases outside gene matches: 5. CDR3 in amino acids: CASSSIAGSEQFF. In DNA, the CDR3 is TGTGCCAGCAGCTCAATAGCGGGATCTGAGCAGTTCTTC.

This clonotype appeared many times. The V and J genes are TRBV28 and TRBJ2-1; D might be TRBD2 (6 bases). The germline V gene encodes CDR1 MDHEN and CDR2 SYDVKM. V lost 8 bases, J lost 0 bases, and 26 bases lay in between. The CDR3 consists of 19 residues. Here the CDR3 reads CASPPPHSGWAASYNEQFF. CDR3 DNA: TGTGCCAGCCCTCCACCTCATAGCGGATGGGCAGCCTCCTACAATGAGCAGTTCTTC. The whole variable domain, filled in from reference TRBV28 and TRBJ2-1, reads DVKVTQSSRYLVKRTGEKVFLECVQDMDHENMFWYRQDPGLGLRLIYFSYDVKMKEKGDIPEGYSVSREKKERFSLILESASTNQTSMYLCASPPPHSGWAASYNEQFFGPGTRLTVL.

This clonotype has more than one count but fewer than ten. This sequence joins TRBV27 and TRBJ2-5; D not resolved. CDR1 is MNHEY and CDR2 is SMNVEV in the germline V gene (reference sequence). The CDR3 length is 13 residues. Trimming removed 5 bases at V and 6 bases at J, with 13 bases between. CDR3 protein: CASSASIGKTQYF. CDR3 nucleotides: TGTGCCAGCAGTGCTAGTATTGGCAAGACCCAGTACTTC.

The rearrangement links TRBV25-1 to TRBJ2-7; TRBD1 matches 9 bases. CDR1 and CDR2 (germline): MGHDK, SYGVNS. J gave up 2 bases and V 6 bases, and 8 bases lay outside the gene matches. The CDR3 is 15 residues long. DNA of the CDR3: TGTGCCAGCAGCGGGGGGACAGGGATCACCTACGAGCAGTACTTC. Protein product: CASSGGTGITYEQYF.

The sample holds many counts of this clonotype. This rearrangement joins TRBV7-6 to TRBJ2-5, with D perhaps matching TRBD2 (6 bases). Germline V gene sequence: CDR1 SGHVS, CDR2 FNYEAQ. The CDR3 spans 16 residues. Trimming cost V 4 bases and J 5 bases, with 20 bases left between them. The CDR3 region has the DNA TGTGCCAGCAGCTCCCAGGGACTGCACCCCCGTGAGACCCAGTACTTC. Protein sequence: CASSSQGLHPRETQYF.

The chain couples TRBV6-1 to TRBJ2-1; D gene ambiguous. The CDR3 sequence is 16 residues long. Trimming shortened V by 6 bases and J by 3 bases, and 18 bases separated the two germline ends. Germline V lookup: CDR1 MNHNS, CDR2 SASEGT. For the CDR3, the DNA is TGTGCCAGCAGCTTCCCGGGTCACATGGACTACAATGAGCAGTTCTTC. Protein: CASSFPGHMDYNEQFF.

This sequence joins TRBV4-1 and TRBJ2-7; a possible D gene is TRBD2 (5 bases). The CDR3 covers 13 residues. The V gene's germline CDR1 is MGHRA and CDR2 YSYEKL. V was trimmed by 1 base and J by 5 bases, leaving 9 bases between them. The CDR3 protein is CASSQAEGNEQYF. The CDR3 DNA reads as TGCGCCAGCAGCCAAGCAGAGGGAAACGAGCAGTACTTC.

This clonotype appeared a few times. The chain has TRBV7-9 and TRBJ1-2; D is uncertain. This CDR3 contains 15 residues. Trimming took 4 bases from V and 2 from J, leaving 14 bases between them. Germline CDR1 SEHNR, CDR2 FQNEAQ (reference sequence). The CDR3 DNA follows: TGTGCCAGCAGCTCCGAATCATGGGAGAACTATGGCTACACCTTC. As protein: CASSSESWENYGYTF.

This chain links TRBV20-1 with TRBJ2-1, with D maybe TRBD1 (6 bases). Germline CDR1 reads DFQATT; CDR2 reads SNEGSKA (reference sequence). The CDR3 sequence is 13 residues long. The V end lost 0 bases, the J end lost 7 bases, and 10 bases lay between the germline ends. The CDR3 loop reads CSAREGAVNEQFF. CDR3 nucleotides: TGCAGTGCTAGAGAGGGGGCAGTGAATGAGCAGTTCTTC.

V usage is TRBV6-6 and J usage is TRBJ1-2, with 7 bases aligning to TRBD1. Germline V gene lookup returns CDR1 MNHNY and CDR2 SVGAGI (reference sequence). The J segment lost 4 bases and the V segment lost 7 bases, leaving 9 bases of the junction unmatched. The CDR3 is made up of 14 amino acids. CDR3 protein: CASNQGQQIYGYTF. CDR3 bases: TGTGCCAGCAACCAGGGACAGCAAATCTATGGCTACACCTTC.

In this sample, this clonotype turned up a few times. The genes are TRBV12-3 or TRBV12-4 and TRBJ1-1; D call uncertain. The CDR3 is 12 amino acids. Trimming stripped 8 bases from V and 1 base from J, with 8 bases between. The CDR3 region is CASGTQNTEAFF. Written as DNA, the CDR3 is TGTGCCAGCGGAACACAGAACACTGAAGCTTTCTTT.

In its sample, this clonotype was seen a few times. J is TRBJ2-5 and V is TRBV7-9; maybe TRBD2 (5 bases). This CDR3 contains 15 residues. V lost 1 base to trimming and J lost 0 bases, with 9 bases between them. CDR1 is SEHNR, CDR2 FQNEAQ, per germline (reference sequence). The CDR3 DNA reads as TGTGCCAGCAGCTTAGGCCGGGGTGACCAAGAGACCCAGTACTTC. It translates to CASSLGRGDQETQYF.

This clonotype occurred once. This chain uses TRBV27 with TRBJ1-1, with D tentatively TRBD1 (5 bases). Trimming shortened V by 3 bases and J by 0 bases, and 8 bases separated the two germline ends. There are 14 residues in the CDR3. From germline, CDR1 is MNHEY and CDR2 SMNVEV (reference sequence). The CDR3 sequence: CASSFDRLNTEAFF. The CDR3 nucleotides are TGTGCCAGCAGTTTCGACAGATTGAACACTGAAGCTTTCTTT.

Many counts were recorded for this clonotype. The CDR3 DNA sequence: TGTGCCAGCTCACTTGTTGGGTACACTGAAGCTTTCTTT. The encoded protein is CASSLVGYTEAFF. This sequence joins TRBV28 and TRBJ1-1; D unresolved. This CDR3 spans 13 amino acids. Germline V CDR1 and CDR2: MDHEN, SYDVKM. V was trimmed by 8 bases and J by 3 bases, leaving 13 bases between them.

V is TRBV12-3 or TRBV12-4 and J is TRBJ1-6; D is ambiguous. The CDR3 is 14 amino acids. The germline V and J ends were trimmed by 6 bases and 10 bases, with 16 bases remaining between them. DNA of the CDR3: TGTGCCAGCAGATCGTCGGGGATCGAATCACCCCTCCACTTT. Its protein is CASRSSGIESPLHF.